A single sample gave rise to the 7 T cell receptor beta chains below, sequenced in a study of identical twins (dated by TCRdb to 2016 to 2017). Preparation of the library involved 5' RACE. The sequencer was an Illumina HiSeq 2000. TCRdb applied fastp at Q25 and MiXCR to the public reads, then kept only in-frame beta chains. A single entry per CDR3 protein holds the most common genes and DNA from its merged rows. Here the sample has about 690,000 distinct CDR3 sequences; 21% occur a single time. More than 4% of the sample goes to the ten largest clones. This same sample was also part of a study on T cells expressing NK-cell markers.

The sequenced sample consisted of PBMCs. Every receptor here comes from a young woman in good health.

The genes are TRBV9 and TRBJ2-2, with D possibly TRBD1 on 5 matching bases. CDR3 length equals 15 residues. Germline assignment: CDR1 SGDLS and CDR2 YYNGEE. V was shortened by 4 bases and J by 3 bases, with 13 bases between the two germline ends. In DNA, the CDR3 is TGTGCCAGCAGCACACAGGCCGGACACACCGGGGAGCTGTTTTTT. Protein: CASSTQAGHTGELFF.

This clonotype was found many times. This chain joins TRBV4-2 and TRBJ2-7; 8 bases align to TRBD2. V gave up 4 bases and J gave up 2 bases; unmatched junction bases: 7. Germline lookup yields CDR1 LGHNA and CDR2 YNFKEQ. The CDR3 spans 15 residues. The CDR3 loop is CASSPRGAETYEQYF. DNA for the CDR3: TGTGCCAGCAGCCCGCGGGGGGCCGAAACCTACGAGCAGTACTTC.

This clonotype was seen ten or more times. The V call is TRBV7-9, the J call TRBJ1-1; D is undetermined. The ends were cut back, 4 bases at V and 10 bases at J, with 13 bases in the middle. Germline V gene sequence: CDR1 SEHNR, CDR2 FQNEAQ (reference sequence). The CDR3 spans 12 residues. CDR3 region: CASSSQRYGAFF. CDR3 coding DNA: TGTGCCAGCAGCTCCCAGAGGTATGGAGCTTTCTTT.

This clonotype was seen many times. The J gene is TRBJ1-1, the V gene TRBV5-1, with unresolved D. Germline CDR1 is SGHRS and CDR2 is YFSETQ. The ends were cut back, 5 bases at V and 5 bases at J, with 7 bases in the middle. The length of the CDR3 is 11 residues. CDR3 loop: CASSGVTEAFF. The CDR3 nucleotides are TGCGCCAGCAGTGGGGTTACTGAAGCTTTCTTT.

This chain connects TRBV4-3 to TRBJ2-7; D gene ambiguous. Between the trimmed V and J ends, which lost 0 bases and 0 bases, there was a span of 3 bases. This CDR3 is built from 13 residues. Germline-derived CDR1 and CDR2 are LGHNA and YSLEER. CDR3: CASSQEGSYEQYF. The CDR3 DNA reads as TGCGCCAGCAGCCAAGAAGGCTCCTACGAGCAGTACTTC.

This clonotype was counted a few times. The rearrangement joins TRBV29-1 to TRBJ2-2; weak D call: TRBD1 (6 bases). There are 13 residues in the CDR3. Germline V gives CDR1 SQVTM, CDR2 ANQGSEA. The V and J ends lost 5 bases and 4 bases respectively, with 11 bases between them. This CDR3 reads CSVFGQSTGELFF. CDR3 DNA sequence: TGCAGCGTTTTTGGACAGTCCACCGGGGAGCTGTTTTTT.

The CDR3 nucleotides are TGTGCCAGCAGCCAAGGCGATATTGTTGGGACGCAGTATTTT. Translated, it gives CASSQGDIVGTQYF. This sequence joins TRBV3-1 and TRBJ2-3, with D hard to call. Germline lookup yields CDR1 LGHDT and CDR2 YNNKEL (reference sequence). This CDR3 is 14 amino acids long. Trimming removed 1 base at V and 9 bases at J, with 14 bases between.